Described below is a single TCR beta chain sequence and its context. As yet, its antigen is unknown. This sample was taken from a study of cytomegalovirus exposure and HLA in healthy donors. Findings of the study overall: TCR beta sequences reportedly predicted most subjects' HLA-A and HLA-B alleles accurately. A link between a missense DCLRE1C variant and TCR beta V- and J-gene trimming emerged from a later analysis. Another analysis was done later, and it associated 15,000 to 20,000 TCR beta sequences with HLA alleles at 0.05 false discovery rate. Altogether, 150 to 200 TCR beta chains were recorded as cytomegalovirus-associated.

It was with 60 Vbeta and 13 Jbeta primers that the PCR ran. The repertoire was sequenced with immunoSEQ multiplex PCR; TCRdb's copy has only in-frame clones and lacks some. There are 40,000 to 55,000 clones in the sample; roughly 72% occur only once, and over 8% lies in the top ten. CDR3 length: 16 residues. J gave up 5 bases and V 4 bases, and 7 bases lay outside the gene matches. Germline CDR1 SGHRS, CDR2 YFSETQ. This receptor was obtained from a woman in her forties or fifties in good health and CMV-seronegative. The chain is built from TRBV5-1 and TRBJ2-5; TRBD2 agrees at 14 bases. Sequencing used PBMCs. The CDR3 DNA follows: TGCGCCAGCAGCCAGACTAGCGGGAGGGCCCTCGAGACCCAGTACTTC. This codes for CASSQTSGRALETQYF.